One and the same sample provided the 2 T cell receptor beta chains below, sequenced in a study of T cell responses to AZD1222 COVID-19 vaccine. Produced via immunoSEQ multiplex PCR; TCRdb's table is partial and in-frame only. The sample lists approximately 130,000 clones, roughly 84% occurring once. The specimen was peripheral blood, collected 28 days after the second AZD1222 dose. All receptors derive from an adult who received the AZD1222 COVID-19 vaccine.

This clone was recorded once. The genes are TRBV6-5 and TRBJ1-1; possible D gene TRBD1, 5 bases. Germline CDR1 MNHEY, CDR2 SVGAGI. The CDR3 spans 15 residues. V was shortened by 1 base and J by 6 bases, with 15 bases between the two germline ends. CDR3 loop: CASSYLGPLGSEAFF. CDR3 in DNA: TGTGCCAGCAGTTACTTGGGACCTTTGGGCTCTGAAGCTTTCTTT.

The rearrangement links TRBV3-1 (or the pseudogene TRBV3-2) to TRBJ1-3; 8 nucleotides align to TRBD1. The CDR3 runs to 15 residues. Germline trimming cut 6 bases from V and 0 bases from J; bases unmatched to any gene: 4. Germline CDR1 reads LGHDT; CDR2 reads YNNKEL (reference sequence). Here the CDR3 reads CASSPQGGSGNTIYF. CDR3 nucleotides: TGTGCCAGCAGTCCACAGGGGGGCTCTGGAAACACCATATATTTT.